The entry below gives a single TCR beta chain sequence along with its context. This clone has only a few counts. The antigen it binds to is not known. It has no much larger one-base neighbor in the sample; base qualities were not kept. TCRbeta CDR3 regions were amplified from genomic DNA by means of the immunoSEQ Assay, a bias-controlled multiplex PCR. The authors' pipeline ran thus. The number of nucleated cells in each sample was estimated from the amplification of reference gene primers within the assay. To quantify the absolute abundance of each unique TCRbeta CDR3 rearrangement, sequence reads were collapsed and filtered. For each sample, productive Simpson clonality was calculated by taking the square root of Simpson's diversity index across productive rearrangements. TCRdb holds this immuneACCESS table with in-frame rearrangements only. Some clones are missing; in checked studies, unresolved V genes explain under half, and the rest has no known cause. For V, J and clone size, that table is used; D and trimming come from the DNA. In all, the sample holds tens of thousands of clones, and more than 75% of those were seen once. Of the sample, less than 6% is held by the ten largest clones.

The data were obtained in a study of blood T cell repertoires in COVID-19 (dated by TCRdb to about 2020). Background on the whole study: Samples from collaborators originated in the United States, Italy and Spain and spanned both the acute and convalescent phases of COVID-19. The prospective study material was composed of cDNA or gDNA derived from T cells, B-cell-depleted T cells, or PBMCs. The dataset comprised deeply sampled blood TCRbeta repertoires from subjects exposed to, actively infected with, or recovered from COVID-19. A freely available public database, intended as a resource for researchers studying the immune response to SARS-CoV-2, is where the repertoires were released. The samples were drawn from the first 160 participants of the ongoing ImmuneRACE study and from 1,254 subjects provided by 6 global collaborators. Sample metadata almost always included a de-identified subject ID, COVID-19 status, age in years and sex. Where available, HLA class I and class II types were obtained from metadata supplied by the sample provider rather than from assay-based typing.

Whole blood was collected in K2EDTA tubes by collaborating institutions according to the institutions' own protocols. For TCRbeta analysis, collaborators shipped samples as frozen whole blood, isolated PBMCs, or DNA extracted from either of those sample types. Study-wide conclusions, independent of this receptor: The amount of clinical and demographic metadata varied by source and participant and was provided uncurated.

Measured from the cysteine to the phenylalanine, the CDR3 is 20 residues long. The DNA shown is the 60-base CDR3, in frame from base 1. The germline V gene gives CDR1 as MGHRA and CDR2 as YSYEKL. V is trimmed back by 3 bases and J by 6 bases, and the junction contains 22 bases that no gene match accounts for. The sequenced sample consisted of peripheral blood. This sequence uses TRBV4-1 and TRBJ2-1, and 8 junction bases match TRBD2. This sequence originates from an elderly woman with active COVID-19. CDR3 protein: CASSQGLAGTPWSVRNEQFF. The nucleotide sequence reads TGCGCCAGCAGCCAGGGGCTAGCGGGCACCCCTTGGAGTGTACGCAATGAGCAGTTCTTC.